The 10 T cell receptor beta chains reported below all come from one sample, sequenced in a study of a mutant IDH1 vaccine in newly diagnosed glioma (dated by TCRdb to about 2021). Receptor libraries were prepared by the immunoSEQ multiplex PCR assay. Not all clones reach the TCRdb copy of this immuneACCESS table, which keeps in-frame sequences only. Checked studies attribute under half of the gap to unresolved V genes and leave the rest unexplained. For this sample there are about 36,000 clones; around nine tenths appear just once. The ten largest clones add up to 15% to 20% of the sample. The time point label corresponds to: baseline, week 1 (first vaccination visit). This specimen's treatment or condition label, interpreted: pre-vaccination baseline after standard-of-care therapy. Sequencing used PBMCs, obtained from a glioma patient treated with radiotherapy, temozolomide or both. All receptors come from a young man with glioma.

This clone was seen a few times. The V and J genes are TRBV29-1 and TRBJ1-2; weak D call: TRBD1 (5 bases). Trimming took 3 bases from V and 8 from J, leaving 10 bases between them. Germline lookup yields CDR1 SQVTM and CDR2 ANQGSEA. This CDR3 is built from 11 residues. The CDR3 loop is CSVDRAGGYTF. The CDR3 region has the DNA TGCAGCGTTGACAGGGCTGGCGGCTACACCTTC.

This CDR3 is CASSETPPRGLYNEQFF. The CDR3, as DNA: TGTGCCAGCAGTGAAACCCCTCCTCGCGGCTTATACAATGAGCAGTTCTTC. The chain couples TRBV2 to TRBJ2-1; D uncertain. The V gene's germline CDR1 is SNHLY and CDR2 FYNNEI. V lost 2 bases and J 4 bases, leaving 18 bases between the germline ends. This CDR3 has 17 amino acids.

V usage is TRBV2 and J usage is TRBJ2-7; TRBD1 aligns across 9 bases. The length of the CDR3 is 15 residues. Germline CDR1 SNHLY, CDR2 FYNNEI. V lost 11 bases to trimming and J lost 5 bases; unmatched junction nucleotides: 16. CDR3 loop: CAGKSGGQGSDEQYF. The CDR3 DNA sequence: TGTGCCGGAAAAAGTGGGGGACAGGGCTCGGACGAGCAGTACTTC.

This clone has just one count. This chain joins TRBV15 and TRBJ2-1, with 10 bases lining up with TRBD1. The length of the CDR3 is 17 residues. V shed 0 bases and J 4 bases; nucleotides not matched to a gene: 6. The germline V gene has CDR1 LNHNV and CDR2 YYDKDF (reference sequence). The CDR3 nucleotides are TGTGCCACCAGCAGAGATGGGACAGGGGTTTATTACAATGAGCAGTTCTTC. Translation gives CATSRDGTGVYYNEQFF.

The gene calls are TRBV5-1 and TRBJ2-3, with D unclear. Per the germline V gene, CDR1 is SGHRS and CDR2 is YFSETQ. The CDR3 is made up of 12 amino acids. With 5 bases removed from V and 6 bases from J, the gap between germline ends came to 10 bases. CDR3 protein: CASRMSVDTQYF. DNA for the CDR3: TGCGCCAGCAGAATGAGCGTTGATACGCAGTATTTT.

The CDR3 DNA reads as TGCGCCAGCAGCGCCCCGACCTCAGGGACTGAAGCTTTCTTT. This codes for CASSAPTSGTEAFF. This chain uses TRBV4-1 with TRBJ1-1, with D perhaps TRBD1 (5 bases). Trimming cost V 5 bases and J 5 bases, with 15 bases left between them. Germline CDR1 is MGHRA and CDR2 is YSYEKL. This CDR3 has 14 residues.

The chain combines TRBV27 with TRBJ2-3, with 8 bases lining up with TRBD1. CDR3 length equals 14 residues. Trimming took 2 bases from V and 5 from J; bases not matched to a gene: 3. From germline, CDR1 is MNHEY and CDR2 SMNVEV (reference sequence). The CDR3: CASSLNRGVDTQYF. CDR3 nucleotides: TGTGCCAGCAGTTTAAACAGGGGGGTAGATACGCAGTATTTT.

The chain couples TRBV5-4 to TRBJ2-3, with 14 bases that match TRBD2. CDR3 size: 18 residues. Germline V lookup: CDR1 SGHNT, CDR2 YYREEE (reference sequence). The junction had 18 bases not matched to a gene; V was cut back by 9 bases and J by 6 bases. The CDR3 spells CATAEPGTSGSSRDTQYF. CDR3 coding DNA: TGTGCCACCGCCGAGCCCGGGACTAGCGGGAGTTCGAGGGATACGCAGTATTTT.

The chain combines TRBV19 with TRBJ1-1; D is uncertain. CDR1 LNHDA and CDR2 SQIVND come from the germline V gene (reference sequence). This CDR3 is 11 amino acids long. V lost 10 bases and J 4 bases, leaving 10 bases between the germline ends. In nucleotides, the CDR3 is TGTGCCACCTCCCTGCGCACTGAAGCTTTCTTT. Its protein product is CATSLRTEAFF. Combining the CDR3 with reference TRBV19 and TRBJ1-1 gives the whole variable domain DGGITQSPKYLFRKEGQNVTLSCEQNLNHDAMYWYRQDPGQGLRLIYYSQIVNDFQKGDIAEGYSVSREKKESFPLTVTSAQKNPTAFYLCATSLRTEAFFGQGTRLTVV.

CDR3: CASSPDLGVQYF. CDR3 DNA sequence: TGTGCCAGCTCGCCTGACTTGGGGGTGCAGTACTTC. The chain recombines TRBV18 with TRBJ2-7, with D perhaps being TRBD1 or TRBD2 (5 bases each). Germline CDR1 is KGHSH and CDR2 is LQKENI. The CDR3 runs 12 residues. V was trimmed by 6 bases and J by 9 bases, leaving 15 bases between them.